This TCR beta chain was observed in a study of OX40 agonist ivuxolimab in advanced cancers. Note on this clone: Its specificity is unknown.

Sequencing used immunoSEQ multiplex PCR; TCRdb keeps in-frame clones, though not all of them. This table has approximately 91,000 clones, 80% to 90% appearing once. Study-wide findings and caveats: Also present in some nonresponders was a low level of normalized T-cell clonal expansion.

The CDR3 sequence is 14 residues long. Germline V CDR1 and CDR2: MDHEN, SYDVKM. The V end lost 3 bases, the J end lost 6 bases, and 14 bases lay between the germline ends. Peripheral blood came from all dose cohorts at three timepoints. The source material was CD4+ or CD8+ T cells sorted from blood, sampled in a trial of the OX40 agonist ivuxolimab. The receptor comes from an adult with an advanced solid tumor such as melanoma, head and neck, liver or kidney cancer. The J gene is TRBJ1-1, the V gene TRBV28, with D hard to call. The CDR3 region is CASSFDRGAPEAFF. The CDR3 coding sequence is TGTGCCAGCAGTTTCGATCGGGGAGCGCCTGAAGCTTTCTTT. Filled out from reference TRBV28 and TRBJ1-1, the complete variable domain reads DVKVTQSSRYLVKRTGEKVFLECVQDMDHENMFWYRQDPGLGLRLIYFSYDVKMKEKGDIPEGYSVSREKKERFSLILESASTNQTSMYLCASSFDRGAPEAFFGQGTRLTVV.